One T cell receptor (beta chain) is described in this entry. V lost 6 bases and J lost 6, with 12 bases in between. CDR3 size: 12 residues. Germline V gene sequence: CDR1 MNHEY, CDR2 SMNVEV (reference sequence). These data are taken from a study of blood T cell repertoires in COVID-19. The method was immunoSEQ multiplex PCR; TCRdb's version includes in-frame clones alone and lacks a portion of them. Counted here are roughly 200,000 clones, more than 75% occurring once; the ten biggest clones make up about 20%. This TCR came from a person aged 70 to 85 with COVID-19, enrolled during active disease. Material for sequencing was peripheral blood. The chain joins TRBV27 to TRBJ2-7; D gene uncertain. CDR3 region: CASSFEYGEQYF. CDR3 bases: TGTGCCAGCAGCTTTGAGTATGGCGAGCAGTACTTC.